The clone carrying this T cell receptor (beta chain) came up a few times. What it recognizes is unknown. 60 Vbeta and 13 Jbeta primers were used in PCR. Data came from immunoSEQ multiplex PCR; TCRdb stores just in-frame clones and leaves some out. Of approximately 120,000 clones in the sample, roughly 67% are singletons; the top ten hold approximately 8.4%. Germline loops: CDR1 SGHKS, CDR2 YYEKEE (reference sequence). The CDR3 runs 13 residues. Trimming cost V 5 bases and J 2 bases, with 10 bases left between them. This record belongs to a study of cytomegalovirus exposure and HLA in healthy donors. Whole-study results and caveats: V- and J-gene trimming in TCR beta was tied to a missense DCLRE1C variant by an analysis performed later.

V and J are TRBV5-5 and TRBJ1-2; D gene ambiguous. The TCR sequence derives from a middle-aged man in good health and CMV-seronegative. The sequenced sample consisted of PBMCs. The chain's CDR3 is CASRYRGNYGYTF. The CDR3 bases are TGTGCCAGCAGATATAGAGGGAACTATGGCTACACCTTC.